Sequencing of this T cell receptor beta chain was carried out in a study of shared clonotypes between healthy human individuals. Study-wide background: A couple of women and a few men aged 18 to 49 made up the donors.

Among the donors, all were Caucasian adults who lived in Nashville, Tennessee. V dropped 4 bases and J dropped 7 bases, with 14 bases sitting between them. Germline V lookup: CDR1 MDHEN, CDR2 SYDVKM. This CDR3 region has 13 residues. In the original processing: In the immunoSEQ data, sequences were junction-only and lacked quality scores, so filtering differed. Measured with immunoSEQ multiplex PCR; TCRdb has only the in-frame clones, and not every one. V and J calls and clone size come straight from that table; D and trimming were deduced from the DNA. The table records some 660,000 clones, less than 80% of them present only once.

The rearrangement links TRBV28 to TRBJ2-7; the D gene is possibly TRBD1 (6 bases). The sequence was collected from a woman between 25 and 40 years old in good health. Sequencing was carried out using memory CD4+ T cells sorted from blood. Subset defined: CD45RA-negative fraction. This CDR3 is CASSSPGVGEQYF. DNA for the CDR3: TGTGCCAGCAGTTCCCCAGGGGTGGGAGAGCAGTACTTC.